In its sample, the clone carrying this TCR beta chain was seen a few times. The antigen is unknown. The V gene lost 1 base and the J gene lost 4 bases, with 16 bases spanning the gap. Germline assignment: CDR1 SGHAT and CDR2 FQNNGV. The CDR3 length is 16 residues. After isolation, RNA underwent reverse transcription to generate cDNA as the sequencing template. TCRdb's table, derived via immunoSEQ multiplex PCR, lists solely in-frame clones and lacks some. The table has approximately 180,000 clones, about 55% seen once. These data come from a study of CD8+ T cells in alopecia areata. Whole-study findings and limits: Researchers reported that TCR sharing among patients proved less clear than in mice, possibly HLA-linked. Among the 100 top clones, expanded CD8+ clones, like scalp clonality, were significantly decreased by tofacitinib. Normal scalp had lower clonality than lesional scalp, with alopecia totalis/universalis lesions showing this most strongly.

Treatment denoted: oral pan-JAK inhibitor, 5-10 mg twice daily. Lesional scalp punch biopsies and peripheral blood came from alopecia areata patients. Sequencing used CD8+ T cells sorted from blood, obtained at week 24, from a patient treated with tofacitinib. The chain is built from TRBV11-2 and TRBJ1-2, with a weak D call TRBD1 (5 bases). The receptor was derived from a human donor with alopecia areata. The CDR3 loop is CASSLVGDPAGYGYTF. In DNA, the CDR3 is TGTGCCAGCAGCTTAGTTGGGGACCCGGCGGGCTATGGCTACACCTTC. The full variable domain, with the rest looked up from reference TRBV11-2 and TRBJ1-2, is EAGVAQSPRYKIIEKRQSVAFWCNPISGHATLYWYQQILGQGPKLLIQFQNNGVVDDSQLPKDRFSAERLKGVDSTLKIQPAKLEDSAVYLCASSLVGDPAGYGYTFGSGTRLTVV.